This T cell receptor beta chain was recorded in a study of cytomegalovirus exposure and HLA in healthy donors. The PCR used 60 Vbeta and 13 Jbeta primers. This table comes from immunoSEQ multiplex PCR, and its TCRdb copy is limited to in-frame clones, with some not included. The table has 120,000 or so clones, 80% seen once. Points from the study as a whole: The listing of roughly 160 TCR beta chains classed them as cytomegalovirus-associated. The study had only CMV serostatus as immune exposure information.

The ends were cut back, 6 bases at V and 1 base at J, with 9 bases in the middle. This CDR3 is 13 amino acids long. Germline lookup yields CDR1 LNHDA and CDR2 SQIVND (reference sequence). About this clone itself: Its specificity is unknown.

This TCR was recovered from a male donor in good health and CMV-seronegative. This rearrangement joins TRBV19 to TRBJ1-1; maybe TRBD1 (5 bases). Specimen: PBMCs. The CDR3 loop is CASSLDRNTEAFF. Here the CDR3 DNA reads TGTGCCAGTAGCCTCGACAGGAACACTGAAGCTTTCTTT.